This passage covers 12 T cell receptor beta chains from one sample sequenced in a study of molecular identifiers for immune sequencing clone quantification. MiXCR, run by TCRdb on the PCR reads, gives a single entry per CDR3 protein. This sample has about 65,000 distinct CDR3 sequences, with about a sixth found just once. Input material: naive CD8+ T cells from blood, with Jurkat cell RNA spiked in. As to subset: FACS-sorted CD8+CD4-CCR7+CD45RA+ naive T cells. These receptor sequences come from a human donor in good health. Some libraries in this study had Jurkat cell RNA spiked in.

This clonotype has a count of ten or more. This chain connects TRBV3-1 to TRBJ2-7, with 8 bases lining up with TRBD2. Germline V gene sequence: CDR1 LGHDT, CDR2 YNNKEL (reference sequence). The CDR3 has 13 amino acids. V lost 7 bases, J lost 2 bases, and 4 bases stayed unmatched. The CDR3 coding sequence is TGTGCCAGCACCCTAGCGGGTGCCTACGAGCAGTACTTC. It encodes CASTLAGAYEQYF.

This clonotype appeared many times. The chain recombines TRBV2 with TRBJ1-3; D may be TRBD1 (5 bases). Deletions cut 7 bases from V and 2 bases from J, with 12 bases between. Germline CDR1 reads SNHLY; CDR2 reads FYNNEI. The length of the CDR3 is 14 residues. The chain's CDR3 is CASILAGAGNTIYF. The CDR3 DNA reads TGTGCCAGCATTCTGGCGGGGGCTGGAAACACCATATATTTT.

This clonotype came up many times. This rearrangement joins TRBV27 to TRBJ1-1, with D possibly matching TRBD1 (5 bases). V was shortened by 4 bases and J by 8 bases, with 14 bases between the two germline ends. The length of the CDR3 is 13 residues. Germline V CDR1 and CDR2: MNHEY, SMNVEV (reference sequence). CDR3 nucleotide sequence: TGTGCCAGCAGTTCACGGGGGATCCGGGAAGCTTTCTTT. Its translation: CASSSRGIREAFF.

The V and J genes are TRBV27 and TRBJ2-1; 8 positions match TRBD2. This CDR3 spans 16 amino acids. CDR1 MNHEY and CDR2 SMNVEV come from the germline V gene (reference sequence). V lost 6 bases and J lost 3; bases outside the gene matches: 10. The CDR3 sequence is CASSGSTSAGYNEQFF. The CDR3, as DNA: TGTGCCAGCAGCGGCTCGACTAGCGCTGGCTACAATGAGCAGTTCTTC.

Many counts were recorded for this clonotype. V usage is TRBV28 and J usage is TRBJ1-4; no reliable D call. V was clipped by 3 bases and J by 7 bases, with 18 bases between them. CDR1 MDHEN and CDR2 SYDVKM come from the germline V gene. The CDR3 extends over 16 amino acids. DNA for the CDR3: TGTGCCAGCAGTTTGCGGGTCGGAACAGTTGGTGAAAAACTGTTTTTT. Translating it yields CASSLRVGTVGEKLFF.

This clonotype was seen repeatedly, ten times or more. J is TRBJ2-2 and V is TRBV7-9; TRBD2 matches 7 bases. The CDR3 consists of 16 residues. Germline CDR1 reads SEHNR; CDR2 reads FQNEAQ (reference sequence). V dropped 5 bases and J dropped 2; count of bases not matched to a gene: 8. For the CDR3, the DNA is TGTGCCAGCAGCCCCGGCGGGGGACGTAACACCGGGGAGCTGTTTTTT. Its translation is CASSPGGGRNTGELFF.

The sample holds many counts of this clonotype. The chain links TRBV11-2 to TRBJ2-7; 12 nucleotides align to TRBD1. The ends lost 3 bases at V and 11 bases at J; junction bases unmatched: 8. Germline CDR1 SGHAT, CDR2 FQNNGV. The length of the CDR3 is 14 residues. The CDR3 sequence is CASSFTGTGGAEYF. CDR3 coding DNA: TGTGCCAGCAGCTTTACCGGGACAGGGGGCGCCGAGTACTTC.

This clonotype has ten or more counts. V usage is TRBV6-5 and J usage is TRBJ2-5; 8 bases agree with TRBD2. Unmatched junction bases numbered 10, after V lost 5 bases and J lost 5 bases. CDR3 length equals 15 residues. Germline CDR1 and CDR2: MNHEY and SVGAGI. CDR3 amino acids: CASSKTLAGGETQYF. The CDR3 DNA reads TGTGCCAGCAGTAAGACTCTCGCGGGAGGCGAGACCCAGTACTTC.

This clonotype was observed at least ten times. The V call is TRBV19, the J call TRBJ2-5, with D tentatively TRBD2 (6 bases). The CDR3 is made up of 13 amino acids. The V gene lost 6 bases and the J gene lost 9 bases, with 17 bases spanning the gap. Germline assignment: CDR1 LNHDA and CDR2 SQIVND (reference sequence). In nucleotides, the CDR3 is TGTGCCAGTAGCCCCGGAGGGATAACGGCCCAGTACTTC. Amino acid sequence: CASSPGGITAQYF.

This clonotype showed up many times. The chain carries TRBV4-1 and TRBJ2-1; D remains ambiguous. This CDR3 contains 15 residues. V lost 1 base and J lost 0, with 7 bases in between. Germline values: CDR1 MGHRA, CDR2 YSYEKL. CDR3 sequence (DNA): TGCGCCAGCAGCCAAGTTCCGAGCTCCTACAATGAGCAGTTCTTC. Protein sequence: CASSQVPSSYNEQFF.

This clonotype was seen repeatedly, ten times or more. V usage is TRBV11-2 and J usage is TRBJ2-4; 10 bases are shared with TRBD1. V dropped 0 bases and J dropped 10; count of bases not matched to a gene: 9. The CDR3 totals 16 residues. CDR1 is SGHAT, CDR2 FQNNGV, per germline. DNA of the CDR3: TGTGCCAGCAGCTTAGAGCCTGGACAGGGGGGCAAGATTCAGTACTTC. Amino acid sequence: CASSLEPGQGGKIQYF. Full variable domain (outside the CDR3, taken from reference TRBV11-2 and TRBJ2-4): EAGVAQSPRYKIIEKRQSVAFWCNPISGHATLYWYQQILGQGPKLLIQFQNNGVVDDSQLPKDRFSAERLKGVDSTLKIQPAKLEDSAVYLCASSLEPGQGGKIQYFGAGTRLSVL.

This clonotype was observed many times. V is TRBV4-1 and J is TRBJ2-3, with 8 bases aligning to TRBD1. CDR1 MGHRA and CDR2 YSYEKL come from the germline V gene. This CDR3 has 17 residues. V lost 0 bases to trimming and J lost 3 bases; unmatched junction nucleotides: 8. Here the CDR3 reads CASSQERTGRMTDTQYF. In DNA, the CDR3 is TGCGCCAGCAGCCAAGAGCGGACAGGGAGGATGACAGATACGCAGTATTTT.